This is a list of T cell receptor beta chains from one sample in a study of identical twins. TCRdb used MiXCR to reprocess the 5' RACE reads, holding one entry per CDR3 protein. The sample carries about 660,000 distinct CDR3 sequences, 8% to 9% recorded once. The sample also formed part of further work on yellow fever vaccine responses in identical twins.

Sequencing used PBMCs. The receptor set was obtained from a young woman in good health. The CDR3 runs from the conserved cysteine through the conserved F or W. D genes are given only for firm matches. Size is stated for part of the rows, as once, few or many counts, or as a class when the clone is expanded.

j_call d_call clone_size v_call cdr3_nt cdr3_aa
TRBJ2-5 TRBD1 many TRBV12-3/TRBV12-4 TGTGCCAGCAGCAAACGCCCAGGGGGAGAGACCCAGTACTTC CASSKRPGGETQYF
TRBJ1-1 NA many TRBV20-1 TGCAGTGCACAGAATGACGGTTACACTGAAGCTTTCTTT CSAQNDGYTEAFF
TRBJ2-3 NA NA TRBV6-5 TGTGCCAGCAGAGATGGACCGAATACGCAGTATTTT CASRDGPNTQYF
TRBJ2-1 NA many TRBV5-1 TGCGCCAGCAGCTTGAAGCTATCCTACAATGAGCAGTTCTTC CASSLKLSYNEQFF
TRBJ2-7 NA NA TRBV7-9 TGTGCCAGCAGCAAGGCCCGCGAGCAGTACTTC CASSKAREQYF
TRBJ2-7 NA few TRBV4-3 TGCGCCAGCAGCCAAGTCTCGGACAGTCACGAGCAGTACTTC CASSQVSDSHEQYF
TRBJ2-1 TRBD2 NA TRBV4-3 TGCGCCAGCAGCCAAGCCCTTGATCTTGCGGGAGGGCACAATGAGCAGTTCTTC CASSQALDLAGGHNEQFF
TRBJ2-2 NA few TRBV29-1 TGCAGCGTTGCCTTCATACAGGGCAGGGGGGAGCTGTTTTTT CSVAFIQGRGELFF
TRBJ2-5 TRBD1 few TRBV12-5 TGTGCTAGTGGTTTGGAGGGGGCGGAGACCCAGTACTTC CASGLEGAETQYF
TRBJ2-5 NA few TRBV20-1 TGCAGTGCTAGAATCCAGGGGGGGGAGACCCAGTACTTC CSARIQGGETQYF
TRBJ1-1 NA many TRBV5-6 TGTGCCAGCAGCTTTTTTATCGCTGAAGCTTTCTTT CASSFFIAEAFF
TRBJ2-7 NA NA TRBV19 TGTGCCAGTAAGGCTCACGGGACCCAAGACTACGAGCAGTACTTC CASKAHGTQDYEQYF
TRBJ2-2 TRBD1 NA TRBV15 TGTGCCACCAGCATTCCACAGGGGGCGCCCGGGGAGCTGTTTTTT CATSIPQGAPGELFF
TRBJ2-6 NA few TRBV7-9 TGTGCCAGCAGCTTAGGCCGATCTGGGGCCAACGTCCTGACTTTC CASSLGRSGANVLTF
TRBJ2-2 TRBD1 NA TRBV10-3 TGTGCCATCAGGAAGACAGGGGGCGAATGGACCGGGGAGCTGTTTTTT CAIRKTGGEWTGELFF
TRBJ2-4 TRBD2 NA TRBV6-2/TRBV6-3 TGTGCCAGCAGTTACAAAAGCGGGAGTATAACCAAAAACATTCAGTACTTC CASSYKSGSITKNIQYF
TRBJ2-5 TRBD1 NA TRBV4-1 TGCGCCAGCAGCCAGACACCTGACAGGGAACAAGAGACCCAGTACTTC CASSQTPDREQETQYF
TRBJ2-7 NA many TRBV29-1 TGCAGCGTTGAGGGCGGCTCCGAGCAGTACTTC CSVEGGSEQYF
TRBJ2-3 NA few TRBV13 TGTGCCAGCAGCCAAGGCGACACCAGGGGATATGATACGCAGTATTTT CASSQGDTRGYDTQYF
TRBJ2-6 TRBD1 few TRBV2 TGTGCCAGCAGGGGCCGAGACAGGGACTCTGGGGCCAACGTCCTGACTTTC CASRGRDRDSGANVLTF
TRBJ2-1 NA NA TRBV20-1 TGCAGTGCTTTAGGGTTAGCGGCCTCCTACAATGAGCAGTTCTTC CSALGLAASYNEQFF
TRBJ2-3 TRBD2 few TRBV20-1 TGCAGTGCTAGGCACCGACTAGCGGGAGATACGCAGTATTTT CSARHRLAGDTQYF
TRBJ2-1 NA NA TRBV6-2/TRBV6-3 TGTGCCAGCAGTTCCCGTAATTTAGTTACGAATGAGCAGTTCTTC CASSSRNLVTNEQFF
TRBJ2-7 NA NA TRBV5-1 TGCGCCAGCGCAGACAGGTTGGGGGACGAGCAGTACTTC CASADRLGDEQYF
TRBJ2-1 NA few TRBV6-1 TGTGCCAGCAGTGAAGACAGGGCCCAACACAATGAGCAGTTCTTC CASSEDRAQHNEQFF
TRBJ1-2 TRBD1 NA TRBV2 TGTACCAGCAGTGGCTTAACAGGGGAGAGTGGGGGAAACTATGGCTACACCTTC CTSSGLTGESGGNYGYTF
TRBJ2-3 TRBD2 few TRBV11-1 TGTGCCAGCAGCCTACCTACACCAGACGATAGCGGGGGGGGCACAGATACGCAGTATTTT CASSLPTPDDSGGGTDTQYF
TRBJ2-3 TRBD2 NA TRBV30 TGTGCCTGGAACTCTGGACTAGCGGAGGATACGCAGTATTTT CAWNSGLAEDTQYF
TRBJ2-1 NA many TRBV6-5 TGTGCCAGCAGTTCGGCCCCTTCCTCCTACAATGAGCAGTTCTTC CASSSAPSSYNEQFF
TRBJ2-3 NA few TRBV4-1 TGCGCCAGCAGCCAAGAGACAAGACGGAGCACAGATACGCAGTATTTT CASSQETRRSTDTQYF
TRBJ1-2 TRBD1 NA TRBV20-1 TGCAGTGCTAGAGATCGTACCGGGACAGGGGAGGGCTATGGCTACACCTTC CSARDRTGTGEGYGYTF
TRBJ2-1 NA NA TRBV11-3 TGTGCCAGCAGCCCACGGGGGCTAGGGTCCTACAATGAGCAGTTCTTC CASSPRGLGSYNEQFF
TRBJ2-1 NA few TRBV24-1 TGTGCCACCAGTTCCTCAGGGGGGAACAATGAGCAGTTCTTC CATSSSGGNNEQFF
TRBJ2-2 TRBD2 many TRBV12-3/TRBV12-4 TGTGCCAGCAGTTTATGGGTAGCGGGAGCGTCCGGGGAGCTGTTTTTT CASSLWVAGASGELFF
TRBJ2-1 NA NA TRBV5-1 TGCGCCAGCAGCCCCGGGGTTCTGGACAATGAGCAGTTCTTC CASSPGVLDNEQFF
TRBJ1-4 NA few TRBV6-1 TGTGCCAGCAGAACAGGGTTGGGGACAACTAATGAAAAACTGTTTTTT CASRTGLGTTNEKLFF
TRBJ2-5 NA many TRBV5-1 TGCGCCAGCAGCTTGGAGGGCCAAGGGGAGACCCAGTACTTC CASSLEGQGETQYF
TRBJ1-6 NA NA TRBV20-1 TGCAGTGCTAGAGATTCGCAGGCTCCCTATAATTCACCCCTCCACTTT CSARDSQAPYNSPLHF
TRBJ2-7 NA NA TRBV9 TGTGCCAGCAGCGTCTCCGGGGCGAGCTCCTACGAGCAGTACTTC CASSVSGASSYEQYF
TRBJ1-3 NA NA TRBV12-3/TRBV12-4 TGTGCCAGCAGTTTTGCAGGGACTGCTGGAAACACCATATATTTT CASSFAGTAGNTIYF
TRBJ2-3 TRBD2 NA TRBV4-2 TGTGCCAGCAGCCAAGATCTAGCGGGGGTCGCAGATACGCAGTATTTT CASSQDLAGVADTQYF
TRBJ2-1 TRBD1 NA TRBV4-2 TGTGCCAGCAGCCAGGACAGGCCCTCCGACAATGAGCAGTTCTTC CASSQDRPSDNEQFF
TRBJ2-7 NA few TRBV20-1 TGCAGTGCGGGAGGGACAGGACCCTCCTACGAGCAGTACTTC CSAGGTGPSYEQYF
TRBJ2-1 TRBD2 few TRBV19 TGTGCCAGTAGCACACCGGGACTAGCGGGAGTGGCTACGCAGTTCTTC CASSTPGLAGVATQFF
TRBJ2-5 NA few TRBV12-3/TRBV12-4 TGTGCCAGCAAATGGGGAGGCGGGTCGGAGACCCAGTACTTC CASKWGGGSETQYF
TRBJ2-1 NA many TRBV27 TGTGCCAGCAATTTAGCGGCAGCACTCACCGGCAATGAGCAGTTCTTC CASNLAAALTGNEQFF
TRBJ2-6 TRBD1 few TRBV25-1 TGTGCCAGCAGGACAGGGGGGGCCAACGTCCTGACTTTC CASRTGGANVLTF
TRBJ2-7 TRBD1 NA TRBV5-5 TGTGCCAGCAGCTTACCCGGGACAGGGGTAGGGGAGCAGTACTTC CASSLPGTGVGEQYF
TRBJ2-6 NA many TRBV21-1 TGTGCCAGCAGCAAAGAAGGTGGGGGAGGAGGTGGGGCCAACGTCCTGACTTTC CASSKEGGGGGGANVLTF
TRBJ2-1 NA many TRBV18 TGTGCCAGCTCACCACCGGGCGGGTCCTACAATGAGCAGTTCTTC CASSPPGGSYNEQFF
TRBJ2-3 NA few TRBV27 TGTGCCAGCAGTCCCCGGACAGCCCCCCTAGCACCAGATACGCAGTATTTT CASSPRTAPLAPDTQYF
TRBJ1-6 NA few TRBV7-2 TGTGCCAGCAGCTTAACTCCCCAGGGGACACCCCTCCACTTT CASSLTPQGTPLHF
TRBJ1-1 TRBD1 few TRBV4-3 TGCGCCAGCAGCCTCCGGACAGGGTTGGGCGGTGAAGCTTTCTTT CASSLRTGLGGEAFF
TRBJ2-1 NA NA TRBV20-1 TGCAGTGCTAGGGGGGCCTACAATGAGCAGTTCTTC CSARGAYNEQFF
TRBJ2-1 NA many TRBV9 TGTGCCAGCAGGCATGGCTATGAGCAGTTCTTC CASRHGYEQFF